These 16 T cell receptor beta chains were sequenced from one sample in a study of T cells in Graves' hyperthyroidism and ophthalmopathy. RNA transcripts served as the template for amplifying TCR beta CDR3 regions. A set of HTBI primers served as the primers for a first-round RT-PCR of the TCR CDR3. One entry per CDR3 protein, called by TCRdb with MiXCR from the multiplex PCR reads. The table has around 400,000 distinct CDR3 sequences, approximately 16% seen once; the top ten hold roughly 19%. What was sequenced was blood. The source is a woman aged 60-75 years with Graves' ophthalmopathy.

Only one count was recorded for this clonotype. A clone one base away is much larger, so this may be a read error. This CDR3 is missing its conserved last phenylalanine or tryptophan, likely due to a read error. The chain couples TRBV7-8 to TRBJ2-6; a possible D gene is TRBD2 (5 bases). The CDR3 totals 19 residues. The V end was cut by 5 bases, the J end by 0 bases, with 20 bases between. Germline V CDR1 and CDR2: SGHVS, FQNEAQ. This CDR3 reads CASSRGILGLLSGANVLTL. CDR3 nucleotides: TGTGCCAGCAGCCGAGGGATACTAGGGTTGCTCTCTGGGGCCAACGTCCTGACTTTA.

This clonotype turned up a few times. The CDR3 region is CASTLSTDTIYF. The CDR3 DNA reads as TGTGCCAGCACTCTTTCGACCGACACCATATATTTT. The chain has TRBV6-1 and TRBJ1-3; D is unresolved. Trimming cost V 7 bases and J 8 bases, with 12 bases left between them. Germline CDR1 is MNHNS and CDR2 is SASEGT. The length of the CDR3 is 12 residues.

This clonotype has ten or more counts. The CDR3 nucleotides read TGTGCCAGCAGTGAAGCCCCGGGGGTCCCCTACGAGCAGTACTTC. Translation gives CASSEAPGVPYEQYF. This chain links TRBV6-1 with TRBJ2-7; possibly TRBD2 for D (6 bases). Looked up from germline, CDR1 is MNHNS and CDR2 is SASEGT. The CDR3 sequence is 15 residues long. V lost 0 bases and J 2 bases, leaving 11 bases between the germline ends.

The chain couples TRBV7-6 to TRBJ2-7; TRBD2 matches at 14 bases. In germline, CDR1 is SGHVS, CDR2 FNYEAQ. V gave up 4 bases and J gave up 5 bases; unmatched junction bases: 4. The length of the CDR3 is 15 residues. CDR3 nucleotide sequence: TGTGCCAGCAGCTCGGGACTAGCGGGAGCCCACGAGCAGTACTTC. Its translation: CASSSGLAGAHEQYF. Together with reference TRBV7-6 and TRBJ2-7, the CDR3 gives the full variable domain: GAGVSQSPRYKVTKRGQDVALRCDPISGHVSLYWYRQALGQGPEFLTYFNYEAQQDKSGLPNDRFSAERPEGSISTLTIQRTEQRDSAMYRCASSSGLAGAHEQYFGPGTRLTVT.

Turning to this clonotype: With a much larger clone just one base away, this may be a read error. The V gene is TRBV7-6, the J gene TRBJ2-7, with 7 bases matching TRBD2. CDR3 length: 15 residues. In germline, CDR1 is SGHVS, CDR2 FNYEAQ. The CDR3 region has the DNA TGTGCCAACAGCTTAGGAGCGGGATCCCCCTACGAGCAGTACTTC. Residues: CANSLGAGSPYEQYF.

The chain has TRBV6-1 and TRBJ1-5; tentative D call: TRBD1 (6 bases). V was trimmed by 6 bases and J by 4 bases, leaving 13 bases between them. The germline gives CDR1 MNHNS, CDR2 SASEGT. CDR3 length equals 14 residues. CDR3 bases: TGTGCCAGCAGCATCAGGAGGGGGAATCAGCCCCAGCATTTT. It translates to CASSIRRGNQPQHF.

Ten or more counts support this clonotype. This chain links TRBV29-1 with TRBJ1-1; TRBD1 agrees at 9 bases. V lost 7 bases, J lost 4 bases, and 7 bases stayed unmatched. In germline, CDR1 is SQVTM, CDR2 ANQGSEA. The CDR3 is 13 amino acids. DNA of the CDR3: TGCAGCGCCGAACAGGGGGCGAGCACTGAAGCTTTCTTT. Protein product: CSAEQGASTEAFF.

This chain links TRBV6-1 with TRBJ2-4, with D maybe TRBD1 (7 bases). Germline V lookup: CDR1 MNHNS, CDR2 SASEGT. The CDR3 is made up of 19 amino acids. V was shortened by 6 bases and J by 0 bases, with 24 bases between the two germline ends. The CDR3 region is CASRRTGGEPLLAKNIQYF. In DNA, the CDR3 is TGTGCCAGCAGGAGGACAGGAGGGGAGCCTCTTCTAGCCAAAAACATTCAGTACTTC.

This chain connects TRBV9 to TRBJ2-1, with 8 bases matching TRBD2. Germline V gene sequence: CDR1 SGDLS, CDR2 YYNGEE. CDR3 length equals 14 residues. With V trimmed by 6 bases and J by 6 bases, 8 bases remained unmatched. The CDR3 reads CASNGGVPSNEQFF. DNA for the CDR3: TGTGCCAGCAACGGGGGGGTTCCCTCCAATGAGCAGTTCTTC.

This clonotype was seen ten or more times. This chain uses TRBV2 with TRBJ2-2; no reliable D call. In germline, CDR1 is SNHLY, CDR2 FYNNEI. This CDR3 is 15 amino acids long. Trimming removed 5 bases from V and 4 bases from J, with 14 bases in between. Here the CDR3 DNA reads TGTGCCAGCAGTCGAGCGAGCTATTCCACCGGGGAGCTGTTTTTT. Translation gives CASSRASYSTGELFF.

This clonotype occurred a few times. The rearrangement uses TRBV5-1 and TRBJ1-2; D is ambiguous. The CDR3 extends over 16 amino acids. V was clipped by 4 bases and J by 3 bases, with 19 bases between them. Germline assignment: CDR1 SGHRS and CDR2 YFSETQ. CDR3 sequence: CASSGYGSGHYYGYTF. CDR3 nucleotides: TGCGCCAGCAGCGGGTACGGCTCAGGCCACTACTATGGCTACACCTTC.

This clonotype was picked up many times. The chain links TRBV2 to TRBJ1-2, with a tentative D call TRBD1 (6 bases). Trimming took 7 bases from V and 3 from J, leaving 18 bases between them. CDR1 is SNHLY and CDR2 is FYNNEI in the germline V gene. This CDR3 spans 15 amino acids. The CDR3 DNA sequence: TGTGCCAGCAAGGACAGTCGGAGTAATGACTATGGCTACACCTTC. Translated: CASKDSRSNDYGYTF.

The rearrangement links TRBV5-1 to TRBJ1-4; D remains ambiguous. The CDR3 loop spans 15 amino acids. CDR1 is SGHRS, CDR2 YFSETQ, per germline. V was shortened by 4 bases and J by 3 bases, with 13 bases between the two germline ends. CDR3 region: CASSGGSMPNEKLFF. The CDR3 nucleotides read TGCGCCAGCAGCGGAGGGTCGATGCCTAATGAAAAACTGTTTTTT.

The CDR3 is CASSGTSGKMYNEQFF. The CDR3 DNA is TGTGCCAGCAGTGGGACTAGCGGGAAAATGTACAATGAGCAGTTCTTC. The V call is TRBV2, the J call TRBJ2-1; the match to TRBD2 covers 12 bases. Unmatched junction bases numbered 5, after V lost 4 bases and J lost 4 bases. Germline V lookup: CDR1 SNHLY, CDR2 FYNNEI. The CDR3 spans 16 residues.

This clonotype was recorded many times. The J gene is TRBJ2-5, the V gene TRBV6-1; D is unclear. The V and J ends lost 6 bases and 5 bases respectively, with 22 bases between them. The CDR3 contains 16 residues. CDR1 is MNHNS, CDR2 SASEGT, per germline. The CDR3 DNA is TGTGCCAGCAGCTCCGAATTTCAGGCTCAGGTGGAGACCCAGTACTTC. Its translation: CASSSEFQAQVETQYF.

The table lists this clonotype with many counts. The CDR3: CASSEIAGGGTDTQYF. CDR3 DNA sequence: TGTGCCAGCAGCGAAATAGCGGGAGGTGGCACAGATACGCAGTATTTT. This chain uses TRBV7-2 with TRBJ2-3, with 10 bases identical to TRBD2. Germline V gives CDR1 SGHTA, CDR2 FQGNSA. This CDR3 comprises 16 residues. V gave up 5 bases and J gave up 1 base; unmatched junction bases: 6.